These 25 T cell receptor beta chains share one sample of origin, sequenced in a study of T cell responses to AZD1222 COVID-19 vaccine. Method: immunoSEQ multiplex PCR; TCRdb's copy keeps in-frame clones and lacks some. Of 150,000 to 180,000 clones in the sample, over 80% were seen once. The sequencing used peripheral blood, collected 28 days after the second AZD1222 dose. Receptors originate from an adult who received the AZD1222 COVID-19 vaccine.

The chain joins TRBV15 to TRBJ1-1; no clear D gene. CDR1 LNHNV and CDR2 YYDKDF come from the germline V gene (reference sequence). V lost 0 bases, J lost 5 bases, and 10 bases lay in between. The CDR3 runs to 14 residues. CDR3 loop: CATSRDGLGTEAFF. The CDR3 bases are TGTGCCACCAGCAGAGATGGGTTAGGGACTGAAGCTTTCTTT.

The CDR3 DNA reads as TGTGCCATCAGTGAGATGGGGGAGCCCCAGCATTTT. It specifies CAISEMGEPQHF. The chain combines TRBV10-3 with TRBJ1-5; D might be TRBD1 (5 bases). CDR3 length: 12 amino acids. Germline V gene lookup returns CDR1 ENHRY and CDR2 SYGVKD. V shed 2 bases and J shed 8 bases, with 7 bases lying between them.

The rearrangement uses TRBV6-2 or TRBV6-3 and TRBJ2-7, with a tentative D call TRBD2 (6 bases). Looked up from germline, CDR1 is MNHEY and CDR2 is SVGEGT. V lost 5 bases to trimming and J lost 6 bases, with 20 bases between them. This CDR3 is built from 15 residues. CDR3 bases: TGTGCCAGCAGTGCATCCGGAGGGCAGGGCGGCGAGCAGTACTTC. Residues: CASSASGGQGGEQYF.

V is TRBV2 and J is TRBJ2-2; weak D call: TRBD1 (5 bases). The CDR3 is 14 amino acids. Germline V gene data show CDR1 as SNHLY and CDR2 as FYNNEI. Trimming left V 6 bases short and J 1 base short, with 9 bases between. CDR3 in amino acids: CASRGQVNTGELFF. The DNA for the CDR3 is TGTGCCAGCAGGGGGCAGGTGAACACCGGGGAGCTGTTTTTT.

The gene calls are TRBV5-1 and TRBJ2-1; D is unresolved. V was cut by 4 bases and J by 0 bases, with 11 bases left in between. The CDR3 is 15 residues long. The germline CDR1 and CDR2 sequences are SGHRS and YFSETQ. The CDR3 is CASSPDGSSYNEQFF. The DNA of the CDR3 is TGCGCCAGCAGCCCGGACGGTAGCTCCTACAATGAGCAGTTCTTC.

The gene calls are TRBV7-2 and TRBJ2-3; 12 nucleotides agree with TRBD2. Trimming cost V 5 bases and J 5 bases; bases outside gene matches: 2. Germline CDR1 and CDR2: SGHTA and FQGNSA. This CDR3 is built from 14 residues. CDR3 sequence reads: CASSKGLAGDTQYF. In DNA, the CDR3 is TGTGCCAGCAGCAAGGGACTAGCGGGAGATACGCAGTATTTT.

The table lists this clone with a few counts. The chain carries TRBV7-8 and TRBJ1-3; the D gene is possibly TRBD1 (5 bases). From germline, CDR1 is SGHVS and CDR2 FQNEAQ. V shed 5 bases and J shed 3 bases, with 17 bases lying between them. This CDR3 is 16 amino acids long. CDR3 DNA sequence: TGTGCCAGCAGCCCCCGGGGGGGTATTCTTGGAAACACCATATATTTT. Amino acid sequence: CASSPRGGILGNTIYF.

This clone was counted a single time. CDR3 loop: CASKPGTYSNQPQHF. DNA of the CDR3: TGTGCCAGCAAGCCTGGCACGTATAGCAATCAGCCCCAGCATTTT. The gene calls are TRBV2 and TRBJ1-5; D not certain. The CDR3 covers 15 residues. Germline CDR1 reads SNHLY; CDR2 reads FYNNEI. Trimming left V 7 bases short and J 0 bases short, with 13 bases between.

As to this clone: The same CDR3 also results from other DNA sequences found in this sample. This sequence joins TRBV27 and TRBJ2-1, with D perhaps TRBD2 (7 bases). The CDR3 length is 14 residues. Germline V gene sequence: CDR1 MNHEY, CDR2 SMNVEV (reference sequence). Trimming removed 5 bases at V and 3 bases at J, with 11 bases between. The CDR3 region has the DNA TGTGCCAGCAGTAGAGGGGGGGACTACAATGAGCAGTTCTTC. As protein: CASSRGGDYNEQFF.

J is TRBJ1-5 and V is TRBV28, with D uncertain. The germline gives CDR1 MDHEN, CDR2 SYDVKM. The CDR3 contains 13 residues. The V end lost 7 bases, the J end lost 6 bases, and 13 bases lay between the germline ends. CDR3 region: CASTIIGGQPQHF. In nucleotides, the CDR3 is TGTGCCAGCACCATAATTGGCGGTCAGCCCCAGCATTTT.

The chain is built from TRBV19 and TRBJ2-1, with unresolved D. The V gene lost 4 bases and the J gene lost 7 bases, with 17 bases spanning the gap. This CDR3 has 15 residues. Germline CDR1 reads LNHDA; CDR2 reads SQIVND (reference sequence). The CDR3 bases are TGTGCCAGTAGTACCCACGAGGCGAAGGGAAATGAGCAGTTCTTC. This codes for CASSTHEAKGNEQFF.

V is TRBV24-1 and J is TRBJ2-3; 8 bases map to TRBD2. This CDR3 is 14 amino acids long. V shed 9 bases and J 3 bases; nucleotides not matched to a gene: 7. Germline-derived CDR1 and CDR2 are KGHDR and SFDVKD. CDR3 sequence: CATGSGTGTDTQYF. The CDR3 DNA is TGTGCCACCGGTAGCGGGACGGGGACAGATACGCAGTATTTT.

The chain carries TRBV7-6 and TRBJ2-7; no firm D call. Trimming stripped 6 bases from V and 5 bases from J, with 8 bases between. The CDR3 is made up of 11 amino acids. Germline V gene data show CDR1 as SGHVS and CDR2 as FNYEAQ. The CDR3 DNA follows: TGTGCCAGCAGTGCGTTGGACGAGCAGTACTTC. This codes for CASSALDEQYF.

The J gene is TRBJ1-1, the V gene TRBV6-2 or TRBV6-3; 7 bases are a match to TRBD1. The V gene's germline CDR1 is MNHEY and CDR2 SVGEGT. The CDR3 totals 15 residues. V was clipped by 4 bases and J by 8 bases; unmatched bases: 13. The CDR3 DNA sequence: TGTGCCAGCAGTTCCCCAAAGGGACAGCTTACCGAAGCTTTCTTT. It yields the protein CASSSPKGQLTEAFF.

This chain joins TRBV19 and TRBJ1-2, with D possibly matching TRBD1 (5 bases). CDR1 LNHDA and CDR2 SQIVND come from the germline V gene (reference sequence). V dropped 5 bases and J dropped 7 bases, with 14 bases sitting between them. CDR3 length equals 13 residues. CDR3 coding DNA: TGTGCCAGTAGTCGACAGACGGAGCTTGGCTACACCTTC. It yields the protein CASSRQTELGYTF.

The J gene is TRBJ1-4, the V gene TRBV28; D remains unclear. CDR1 is MDHEN and CDR2 is SYDVKM in the germline V gene. CDR3 length: 15 residues. V dropped 2 bases and J dropped 0 bases, with 7 bases sitting between them. CDR3 coding DNA: TGTGCCAGCAGTTTAGTCAGTGCAACTAATGAAAAACTGTTTTTT. As protein: CASSLVSATNEKLFF.

The CDR3 region is CAIRENKGNGYTF. CDR3 DNA: TGTGCCATCAGAGAAAATAAGGGAAATGGCTACACCTTC. V is TRBV10-3 and J is TRBJ1-2; D is unresolved. The germline V gene encodes CDR1 ENHRY and CDR2 SYGVKD. Trimming removed 6 bases at V and 6 bases at J, with 14 bases between. CDR3 length: 13 amino acids.

This chain joins TRBV28 and TRBJ1-2, with TRBD1 as a possible D gene (6 bases). This CDR3 is built from 16 residues. Looked up from germline, CDR1 is MDHEN and CDR2 is SYDVKM. The ends were cut back, 4 bases at V and 8 bases at J, with 23 bases in the middle. The CDR3 region is CASSSAGRGFGEGYTF. DNA for the CDR3: TGTGCCAGCAGTTCAGCTGGCAGGGGATTCGGGGAGGGCTACACCTTC.

The V call is TRBV5-4, the J call TRBJ2-4, with D tentatively TRBD1 (5 bases). Between the trimmed V and J ends, which lost 2 bases and 1 base, there was a span of 13 bases. The germline V gene encodes CDR1 SGHNT and CDR2 YYREEE (reference sequence). The CDR3 contains 16 residues. In DNA, the CDR3 is TGTGCCAGCAGCTTTCTTGGGGCTGGGGCCAAAAACATTCAGTACTTC. It yields the protein CASSFLGAGAKNIQYF.

The CDR3 here is CASNQGTGHNQPQHF. In DNA form, the CDR3 reads TGTGCCAGCAACCAGGGGACAGGGCACAATCAGCCCCAGCATTTT. The chain couples TRBV28 to TRBJ1-5; 9 bases map to TRBD1. The length of the CDR3 is 15 residues. The V and J ends lost 7 bases and 3 bases, in that order; junction bases with no gene match: 7. Germline V lookup: CDR1 MDHEN, CDR2 SYDVKM.

The chain combines TRBV4-3 with TRBJ2-2, with TRBD2 matching 16 bases. V gave up 4 bases and J gave up 5 bases; unmatched junction bases: 13. CDR3 length: 20 amino acids. The germline gives CDR1 LGHNA, CDR2 YSLEER. For the CDR3, the DNA is TGCGCCAGCAGCCCTCCCCCGGGACTAGCGGGAGGGGGTTATACCGGGGAGCTGTTTTTT. Its protein product is CASSPPPGLAGGGYTGELFF.

J is TRBJ2-3 and V is TRBV18, with a possible D match to TRBD1 (7 bases). The CDR3 runs 15 residues. Germline-derived CDR1 and CDR2 are KGHSH and LQKENI. The ends were cut back, 5 bases at V and 3 bases at J, with 15 bases in the middle. CDR3: CASSMDRRGTDTQYF. In DNA form, the CDR3 reads TGTGCCAGCTCAATGGACAGGAGGGGAACAGATACGCAGTATTTT.

This clone was picked up a small number of times. The V call is TRBV3-1 (or the pseudogene TRBV3-2), the J call TRBJ2-7; D call uncertain. The germline CDR1 and CDR2 sequences are LGHDT and YNNKEL (reference sequence). V was clipped by 4 bases and J by 4 bases, with 11 bases between them. The CDR3 sequence is 13 residues long. DNA of the CDR3: TGTGCCAGCAGCCGGCTAGAGATGTACGAGCAGTACTTC. Protein sequence: CASSRLEMYEQYF.

The rearrangement links TRBV5-1 to TRBJ2-2, with D hard to call. CDR1 SGHRS and CDR2 YFSETQ come from the germline V gene. The ends were cut back, 4 bases at V and 1 base at J, with 8 bases in the middle. This CDR3 region has 14 residues. For the CDR3, the DNA is TGCGCCAGCAGCCCCGCAGGGAACACCGGGGAGCTGTTTTTT. This gives the protein CASSPAGNTGELFF. Full variable domain (rest looked up from reference TRBV5-1 and TRBJ2-2): KAGVTQTPRYLIKTRGQQVTLSCSPISGHRSVSWYQQTPGQGLQFLFEYFSETQRNKGNFPGRFSGRQFSNSRSEMNVSTLELGDSALYLCASSPAGNTGELFFGEGSRLTVL.

This sequence joins TRBV29-1 and TRBJ1-3; D may be TRBD1 (6 bases). This CDR3 comprises 13 residues. Germline CDR1 is SQVTM and CDR2 is ANQGSEA. V lost 7 bases and J lost 4, with 14 bases in between. The CDR3 DNA is TGCAGCGCCGAACAGGGAGCCGGAAACACCATATATTTT. Translation: CSAEQGAGNTIYF.